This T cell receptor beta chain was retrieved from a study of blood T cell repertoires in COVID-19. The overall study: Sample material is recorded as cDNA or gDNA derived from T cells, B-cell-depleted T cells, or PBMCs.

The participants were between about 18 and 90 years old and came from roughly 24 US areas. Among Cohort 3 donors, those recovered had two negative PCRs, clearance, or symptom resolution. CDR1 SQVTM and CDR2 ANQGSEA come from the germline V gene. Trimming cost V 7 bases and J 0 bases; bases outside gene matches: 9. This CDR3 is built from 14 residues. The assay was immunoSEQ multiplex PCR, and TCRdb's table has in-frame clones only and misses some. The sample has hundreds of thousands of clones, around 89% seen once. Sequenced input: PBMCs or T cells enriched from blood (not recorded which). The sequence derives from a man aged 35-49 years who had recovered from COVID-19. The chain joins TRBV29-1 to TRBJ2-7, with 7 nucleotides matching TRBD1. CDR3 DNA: TGCAGCGCCTTGGGGGCAGGGGGCTCCTACGAGCAGTACTTC. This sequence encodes CSALGAGGSYEQYF.